This TCR beta chain was sequenced for a study of cytomegalovirus exposure and HLA in healthy donors. Study information: Drawn from HLA-typed donors, roughly 87 million unique TCRs were held in an early data release. Membership in the Caucasian-associated ancestry cluster was found for 65% to 85% of approximately 380 genotyped donors.

13 Jbeta primers and 60 Vbeta primers were used for the PCR. Sequencing was performed with immunoSEQ multiplex PCR; in TCRdb, only in-frame clones are kept and a portion is missing. Of 160,000 or so clones in the sample, more than 70% were seen once. The TCR comes from a male donor in good health and CMV-seropositive. The sample taken for sequencing was PBMCs.

The CDR3 loop reads CASSLVGLGYTF. The CDR3, as DNA: TGTGCCAGCAGCTTAGTTGGGCTTGGCTACACCTTC. The chain joins TRBV11-1 to TRBJ1-2, with unresolved D. V was cut by 1 base and J by 7 bases, with 7 bases left in between. The CDR3 is 12 residues long. CDR1 and CDR2 from the germline V gene are SGHAT and FQDESV (reference sequence).